The rows below give T cell receptor beta chains drawn from one sample of a study of T cells in Graves' hyperthyroidism and ophthalmopathy. TCRdb processed the multiplex PCR reads anew with MiXCR; each CDR3 protein has one entry. The sample comprises hundreds of thousands of distinct CDR3 sequences, more than 14% of which are singletons, and about an eighth rests with the top ten. The sequenced material came from blood. Receptors originate from a woman in her forties or fifties with Graves' ophthalmopathy. The CDR3 runs from the conserved cysteine through the conserved F or W. Fields, in order: D gene, V gene, CDR3 length, J gene, clone size, CDR3 protein, CDR3 DNA. A D gene is named only where the DNA matches it firmly. Clone size appears in some rows only: once, few, many, or a class for an expanded clone.

NA	TRBV20-1	15	TRBJ2-6	few	CSARDVRSGANVLTF	TGCAGTGCTAGGGACGTTAGGTCTGGGGCCAACGTCCTGACTTTC
NA	TRBV4-3	16	TRBJ2-3	once	CASTTGAGIGTDTQYF	TGCGCCAGTACCACAGGGGCGGGGATCGGCACAGATACGCAGTATTTT
TRBD1	TRBV5-6	15	TRBJ2-7	NA	CASSRIGQGEYEQYF	TGTGCCAGCAGCCGAATAGGACAGGGGGAGTACGAGCAGTACTTC
NA	TRBV29-1	13	TRBJ2-7	NA	CSVASESGYEQYF	TGCAGCGTTGCAAGCGAGAGCGGGTACGAGCAGTACTTC
TRBD2	TRBV11-2	13	TRBJ2-5	many	CANVASGKETQYF	TGTGCCAATGTGGCTAGCGGGAAAGAGACCCAGTACTTC
NA	TRBV2	15	TRBJ2-7	many	CASSTGAAGFHEQYF	TGTGCCAGCAGTACGGGGGCGGCGGGGTTCCACGAGCAGTACTTC
NA	TRBV27	14	TRBJ2-7	NA	CASSSLGLVYEQYF	TGTGCCAGCAGTTCTTTGGGTCTCGTCTACGAGCAGTACTTC
TRBD1	TRBV7-9	13	TRBJ2-7	many	CASSSGQTYEQYF	TGTGCCAGCAGCTCGGGACAGACCTACGAGCAGTACTTC
NA	TRBV11-3	17	TRBJ2-1	many	CASSLEPKWVGPNEQFF	TGTGCCAGCAGCTTAGAGCCAAAGTGGGTTGGCCCCAATGAGCAGTTCTTC
NA	TRBV7-3	12	TRBJ2-3	many	CASSARDQTQYF	TGTGCCAGCAGCGCCCGGGACCAGACGCAGTATTTT
TRBD1	TRBV25-1	15	TRBJ1-1	few	CASSEDRGLNTEAFF	TGTGCCAGCAGTGAGGACAGGGGCCTTAACACTGAAGCTTTCTTT
NA	TRBV19	15	TRBJ2-1	few	CASSIDAGKYNEQFF	TGTGCCAGTAGTATAGACGCAGGGAAGTACAATGAGCAGTTCTTC
TRBD2	TRBV19	15	TRBJ2-1	NA	CASSIGTSGVNEQFF	TGTGCCAGTAGTATAGGGACTAGCGGCGTCAATGAGCAGTTCTTC
NA	TRBV6-2/TRBV6-3	16	TRBJ2-7	NA	CASSYVQGRTWYEQYF	TGTGCCAGCAGTTACGTGCAGGGAAGGACTTGGTACGAGCAGTACTTC
TRBD2	TRBV20-1	13	TRBJ2-7	few	CSASGTSTYEQYF	TGCAGCGCTTCCGGGACTAGCACCTACGAGCAGTACTTC
NA	TRBV19	14	TRBJ2-3	NA	CASSVKVATDTQYF	TGTGCCAGTAGTGTAAAGGTGGCCACAGATACGCAGTATTTT
NA	TRBV19	14	TRBJ2-7	few	CASSRGLAEYEQYF	TGTGCCAGTAGTAGGGGGCTAGCGGAATACGAGCAGTACTTC
TRBD2	TRBV9	13	TRBJ2-1	few	CASSVVAGDEQFF	TGTGCCAGCAGCGTAGTAGCGGGCGATGAGCAGTTCTTC
NA	TRBV6-1	15	TRBJ1-5	NA	CASSPLGGSNQPQHF	TGTGCCAGCAGTCCCTTGGGAGGGTCCAATCAGCCCCAGCATTTT
NA	TRBV20-1	18	TRBJ1-5	NA	CSASLEHQDSYSNQPQHF	TGCAGTGCAAGTCTGGAGCATCAAGACAGTTATAGCAATCAGCCCCAGCATTTT
TRBD1	TRBV9	15	TRBJ1-2	NA	CASSVDSRGGYGYTF	TGTGCCAGCAGCGTTGATAGCAGGGGGGGCTATGGCTACACCTTC
NA	TRBV18	14	TRBJ1-1	NA	CASSDRQKNTEAFF	TGTGCCAGCTCAGATAGACAGAAGAACACTGAAGCTTTCTTT
TRBD1	TRBV3-1	18	TRBJ2-1	many	CASSGTGGASRSYNEQFF	TGTGCCAGCAGCGGGACAGGGGGCGCTAGCCGCTCCTACAATGAGCAGTTCTTC
TRBD1	TRBV28	15	TRBJ1-4	many	CASSPQGYLNEKLFF	TGTGCCAGCAGTCCACAGGGGTACCTTAATGAAAAACTGTTTTTT
TRBD1	TRBV27	15	TRBJ1-6	NA	CASSSRTGGNSPLHF	TGTGCCAGCAGTTCCAGGACAGGGGGAAATTCACCCCTCCACTTT
TRBD2	TRBV5-1	17	TRBJ2-7	many	CASSLGTSGSWPYEQYF	TGCGCCAGCAGCTTGGGGACTAGCGGGAGTTGGCCCTACGAGCAGTACTTC
TRBD1	TRBV28	16	TRBJ2-3	many	CASSLWAGGDTDTQYF	TGTGCCAGCAGTTTATGGGCAGGGGGCGATACAGATACGCAGTATTTT
NA	TRBV28	13	TRBJ1-3	many	CASGQSTGNTIYF	TGTGCCAGCGGACAGTCAACTGGAAACACCATATATTTT
NA	TRBV28	14	TRBJ1-4	NA	CASSTQASNEKLFF	TGTGCCAGCAGCACTCAAGCGTCTAATGAAAAACTGTTTTTT
TRBD1	TRBV12-3/TRBV12-4	13	TRBJ2-5	many	CASSSGGRETQYF	TGTGCCAGCAGTTCAGGGGGTAGAGAGACCCAGTACTTC
TRBD1	TRBV7-2	14	TRBJ2-7	many	CASSLGDRGLEQYF	TGTGCCAGCAGCTTGGGGGACAGGGGGCTCGAGCAGTACTTC
NA	TRBV9	19	TRBJ1-4	few	CASSVGPPLGGALNEKLFF	TGTGCCAGCAGCGTAGGACCTCCGTTGGGAGGGGCACTGAATGAAAAACTGTTTTTT
NA	TRBV6-5	17	TRBJ2-6	few	CASSYSGEDSGANVLTF	TGTGCCAGCAGTTACTCGGGGGAGGACTCTGGGGCCAACGTCCTGACTTTC
TRBD1	TRBV7-2	13	TRBJ1-1	many	CASSAGTATEAFF	TGTGCCAGCAGCGCGGGGACAGCCACTGAAGCTTTCTTT
NA	TRBV18	16	TRBJ2-2	NA	CASSPASRGNTGELFF	TGTGCCAGCTCACCTGCCTCGCGGGGGAACACCGGGGAGCTGTTTTTT
TRBD2	TRBV7-3	15	TRBJ2-7	few	CASSLIPSGSYEQYF	TGTGCCAGCAGCTTAATTCCTAGCGGGAGTTACGAGCAGTACTTC
NA	TRBV12-3/TRBV12-4	14	TRBJ1-5	many	CASSSAGVEQPQHF	TGTGCCAGCAGTTCTGCAGGGGTAGAACAGCCCCAGCATTTT
NA	TRBV7-9	13	TRBJ1-1	few	CASSLLQFTEAFF	TGTGCCAGCAGCTTATTACAGTTCACTGAAGCTTTCTTT
TRBD1	TRBV12-3/TRBV12-4	14	TRBJ2-5	many	CASSPYRGPETQYF	TGTGCCAGCAGCCCTTACAGGGGGCCAGAGACCCAGTACTTC
NA	TRBV19	13	TRBJ1-1	NA	CASIGGDSTEAFF	TGTGCCAGTATAGGAGGGGATAGCACTGAAGCTTTCTTT
TRBD1	TRBV12-3/TRBV12-4	14	TRBJ2-7	many	CASSLFTGGYEQYF	TGTGCCAGCAGTTTATTTACAGGGGGATACGAGCAGTACTTC
NA	TRBV7-9	15	TRBJ2-3	few	CASSLGLSNTDTQYF	TGTGCCAGCAGCTTGGGTCTTTCAAACACAGATACGCAGTATTTT
TRBD1	TRBV27	15	TRBJ2-7	NA	CASSLLGTGGYEQYF	TGTGCCAGCAGTTTATTAGGGACAGGGGGCTACGAGCAGTACTTC
NA	TRBV12-3/TRBV12-4	13	TRBJ1-2	few	CASSPGADTGYTF	TGTGCCAGCAGTCCAGGGGCCGATACCGGCTACACCTTC
TRBD2	TRBV20-1	14	TRBJ2-7	many	CSARGLAGPYEQYF	TGCAGTGCTAGAGGGCTAGCGGGACCCTACGAGCAGTACTTC
TRBD2	TRBV20-1	14	TRBJ2-7	many	CSARQNSGISEQYF	TGCAGTGCTAGGCAGAATAGCGGGATAAGCGAGCAGTACTTC
TRBD1	TRBV7-9	15	TRBJ2-7	many	CASSPPGQGPYEQYF	TGTGCCAGCAGCCCGCCGGGACAGGGCCCCTACGAGCAGTACTTC
TRBD2	TRBV11-2	15	TRBJ2-1	NA	CASSYLAGGYNEQFF	TGTGCCAGCAGCTATCTAGCGGGAGGTTACAATGAGCAGTTCTTC
TRBD1	TRBV2	16	TRBJ1-5	many	CASRDRGQGLVQPQHF	TGTGCCAGCAGGGACCGAGGACAGGGGCTGGTACAGCCCCAGCATTTT
NA	TRBV30	13	TRBJ2-5	many	CAWSVDRWETQYF	TGTGCCTGGAGTGTAGACAGGTGGGAGACCCAGTACTTC
NA	TRBV30	14	TRBJ1-6	NA	CAWAHPPNDSPLHF	TGTGCCTGGGCCCATCCCCCAAATGATTCACCCCTCCACTTT
NA	TRBV11-2	12	TRBJ2-7	NA	CASSQDGGKQYF	TGCGCCAGCAGCCAAGATGGGGGCAAGCAGTACTTC
NA	TRBV15	15	TRBJ1-5	few	CATSRDGQGNQPQHF	TGTGCCACCAGCAGAGATGGTCAGGGGAATCAGCCCCAGCATTTT
NA	TRBV20-1	11	TRBJ1-1	few	CSARVGVEAFF	TGCAGTGCTAGAGTTGGTGTTGAAGCTTTCTTT
NA	TRBV4-1	14	TRBJ1-5	NA	CASSQARQNQPQHF	TGCGCCAGCAGCCAAGCTCGTCAGAATCAGCCCCAGCATTTT
NA	TRBV7-8	12	TRBJ2-5	many	CASSVGQETQYF	TGTGCCAGCAGCGTAGGGCAAGAGACCCAGTACTTC